The rows below give T cell receptor beta chains drawn from one sample of a study. Via MiXCR, TCRdb re-called the 5' RACE reads, giving one row per CDR3 protein. This table holds roughly 64,000 distinct CDR3 sequences, approximately 22% found once. The sample was memory CD4+ T cells sorted from a lymph node. These receptor sequences come from a female donor with breast cancer. CDR3s include the opening cysteine and the closing phenylalanine or tryptophan. The order of the fields is J gene, D gene, clone size, V gene, CDR3 protein, CDR3 DNA. D genes are given only for firm matches. The size entry is marked missing in some rows and otherwise reads once, few, many or a size class.

j_gene: TRBJ2-5; d_gene: -; abundance: -; v_gene: TRBV12-3/TRBV12-4; CDR3aa: CASNFGAYRQETQYF; CDR3nt: TGTGCCAGCAATTTCGGGGCATACCGCCAAGAGACCCAGTACTTC
j_gene: TRBJ2-2; d_gene: TRBD2; abundance: -; v_gene: TRBV5-1; CDR3aa: CASSLAPAGATGELFF; CDR3nt: TGCGCCAGCAGCTTGGCCCCAGCGGGAGCCACCGGGGAGCTGTTTTTT
j_gene: TRBJ2-6; d_gene: TRBD2; abundance: few; v_gene: TRBV5-4; CDR3aa: CASSSRASGPGGANVLTF; CDR3nt: TGTGCCAGCAGCTCGCGGGCTAGCGGACCTGGGGGGGCCAACGTCCTGACTTTC
j_gene: TRBJ1-6; d_gene: -; abundance: few; v_gene: TRBV7-8; CDR3aa: CASSLGGGYNSPLHF; CDR3nt: TGTGCCAGCAGCTTAGGGGGGGGCTATAATTCACCCCTCCACTTT
j_gene: TRBJ2-1; d_gene: TRBD2; abundance: few; v_gene: TRBV5-1; CDR3aa: CASSPRAGLAGVREQFF; CDR3nt: TGCGCCAGCAGCCCCCGTGCAGGACTAGCGGGAGTACGGGAGCAGTTCTTC
j_gene: TRBJ2-2; d_gene: TRBD2; abundance: many; v_gene: TRBV20-1; CDR3aa: CSARGTTSGGTMNTGELFF; CDR3nt: TGCAGTGCTAGAGGTACCACTAGCGGGGGGACCATGAACACCGGGGAGCTGTTTTTT
j_gene: TRBJ2-1; d_gene: TRBD1; abundance: many; v_gene: TRBV20-1; CDR3aa: CSARDRTGRDEQFF; CDR3nt: TGCAGTGCTAGAGACAGGACAGGGCGGGATGAGCAGTTCTTC
j_gene: TRBJ2-1; d_gene: TRBD2; abundance: many; v_gene: TRBV6-1; CDR3aa: CASSPGLAGSYNEQFF; CDR3nt: TGTGCCAGCAGTCCAGGACTAGCGGGTTCCTACAATGAGCAGTTCTTC
j_gene: TRBJ1-2; d_gene: -; abundance: -; v_gene: TRBV7-9; CDR3aa: CASSSLTAGGEDGYTF; CDR3nt: TGTGCCAGCAGCTCACTTACGGCGGGGGGCGAAGATGGCTACACCTTC
j_gene: TRBJ2-2; d_gene: -; abundance: -; v_gene: TRBV24-1; CDR3aa: CATSDPERTANTGELFF; CDR3nt: TGTGCCACCAGTGACCCAGAAAGGACGGCGAACACCGGGGAGCTGTTTTTT
j_gene: TRBJ1-1; d_gene: -; abundance: few; v_gene: TRBV7-9; CDR3aa: CASSLGLGVMNTEAFF; CDR3nt: TGTGCCAGCAGCTTAGGATTGGGGGTCATGAACACTGAAGCTTTCTTT
j_gene: TRBJ2-1; d_gene: -; abundance: few; v_gene: TRBV6-1; CDR3aa: CASKAGSSYNEQFF; CDR3nt: TGTGCCAGCAAGGCGGGAAGCTCCTACAATGAGCAGTTCTTC
j_gene: TRBJ1-2; d_gene: TRBD1; abundance: few; v_gene: TRBV9; CDR3aa: CASGVGGAGQGTSGYTF; CDR3nt: TGTGCCAGCGGCGTCGGCGGAGCGGGACAGGGTACGAGTGGTTACACCTTC
j_gene: TRBJ2-5; d_gene: -; abundance: once; v_gene: TRBV20-1; CDR3aa: CSASAAGASKETQYF; CDR3nt: TGCAGTGCTAGCGCTGCGGGGGCCTCAAAAGAGACCCAGTACTTC
j_gene: TRBJ2-3; d_gene: -; abundance: many; v_gene: TRBV5-1; CDR3aa: CASRLTGTTDTQYF; CDR3nt: TGCGCCAGCAGGCTAACAGGGACGACAGATACGCAGTATTTT
j_gene: TRBJ2-2; d_gene: TRBD2; abundance: -; v_gene: TRBV7-2; CDR3aa: CASSRSGGNANTGELFF; CDR3nt: TGTGCCAGCAGCCGTAGCGGGGGGAACGCGAACACCGGGGAGCTGTTTTTT
j_gene: TRBJ1-3; d_gene: -; abundance: -; v_gene: TRBV11-3; CDR3aa: CASSLDIRLGPLTGNTIYF; CDR3nt: TGTGCCAGCAGCTTAGATATTCGTCTAGGGCCGCTCACTGGAAACACCATATATTTT
j_gene: TRBJ2-3; d_gene: -; abundance: many; v_gene: TRBV6-2/TRBV6-3; CDR3aa: CASSYGLADTDTQYF; CDR3nt: TGTGCCAGCAGTTACGGGTTGGCGGACACAGATACGCAGTATTTT
j_gene: TRBJ1-6; d_gene: TRBD1; abundance: few; v_gene: TRBV12-3/TRBV12-4; CDR3aa: CASNLRGQAYNSPLHF; CDR3nt: TGTGCCAGCAACCTCCGGGGACAGGCCTATAATTCACCCCTCCACTTT
j_gene: TRBJ2-1; d_gene: TRBD2; abundance: few; v_gene: TRBV5-6; CDR3aa: CASSGSVAGGQFF; CDR3nt: TGTGCCAGCAGCGGATCCGTGGCGGGAGGGCAGTTCTTC
j_gene: TRBJ1-6; d_gene: -; abundance: many; v_gene: TRBV4-3; CDR3aa: CASSQDVGLPLHF; CDR3nt: TGCGCCAGCAGCCAAGATGTAGGTCTACCCCTCCACTTT
j_gene: TRBJ2-7; d_gene: TRBD1; abundance: -; v_gene: TRBV29-1; CDR3aa: CSARGTGSSYEQYF; CDR3nt: TGCAGCGCCCGAGGGACAGGGTCCTCCTACGAGCAGTACTTC
j_gene: TRBJ1-2; d_gene: -; abundance: -; v_gene: TRBV7-2; CDR3aa: CASSLSAGYTF; CDR3nt: TGTGCCAGCAGCCTAAGCGCTGGCTACACCTTC
j_gene: TRBJ1-5; d_gene: -; abundance: few; v_gene: TRBV28; CDR3aa: CASSRELNQPQHF; CDR3nt: TGTGCCAGTTCCCGGGAGTTAAATCAGCCCCAGCATTTT
j_gene: TRBJ1-2; d_gene: -; abundance: few; v_gene: TRBV5-1; CDR3aa: CASSFAEDYTF; CDR3nt: TGCGCCAGCAGCTTCGCAGAAGACTACACCTTC
j_gene: TRBJ1-2; d_gene: -; abundance: many; v_gene: TRBV5-4; CDR3aa: CASSRNSYGYTF; CDR3nt: TGTGCCAGCAGCAGAAACAGCTATGGCTACACCTTC
j_gene: TRBJ2-4; d_gene: -; abundance: many; v_gene: TRBV5-5; CDR3aa: CASSQGGVENIQYF; CDR3nt: TGTGCCAGCAGCCAGGGTGGCGTGGAAAACATTCAGTACTTC
j_gene: TRBJ2-1; d_gene: TRBD1; abundance: many; v_gene: TRBV5-1; CDR3aa: CASSAGTGLHNEQFF; CDR3nt: TGCGCCAGCAGCGCAGGGACAGGCCTTCACAATGAGCAGTTCTTC
j_gene: TRBJ1-1; d_gene: -; abundance: many; v_gene: TRBV9; CDR3aa: CASSAHEGQMNTEAFF; CDR3nt: TGTGCCAGCAGCGCCCACGAAGGCCAAATGAATACTGAAGCTTTCTTT
j_gene: TRBJ1-6; d_gene: -; abundance: few; v_gene: TRBV27; CDR3aa: CASSLRRADSPLHF; CDR3nt: TGTGCCAGCAGTTTACGCAGGGCGGATTCACCCCTCCACTTT
j_gene: TRBJ2-1; d_gene: -; abundance: medium-sized; v_gene: TRBV14; CDR3aa: CASSQDVDRVDEQFF; CDR3nt: TGTGCCAGCAGCCAAGATGTCGACAGAGTAGATGAGCAGTTCTTC
j_gene: TRBJ1-1; d_gene: -; abundance: once; v_gene: TRBV7-2; CDR3aa: CASTTSPGNTEAFF; CDR3nt: TGTGCCAGCACCACTAGCCCGGGGAACACTGAAGCTTTCTTT
j_gene: TRBJ2-1; d_gene: -; abundance: few; v_gene: TRBV5-6; CDR3aa: CASSFSVYNAQFF; CDR3nt: TGTGCCAGCAGCTTTTCGGTTTACAATGCGCAGTTCTTC
j_gene: TRBJ2-7; d_gene: TRBD1; abundance: -; v_gene: TRBV5-1; CDR3aa: CASSAERTGGYEQYF; CDR3nt: TGCGCCAGCAGCGCTGAAAGGACAGGGGGCTACGAGCAGTACTTC
j_gene: TRBJ2-7; d_gene: -; abundance: many; v_gene: TRBV25-1; CDR3aa: CASSLGYEQYF; CDR3nt: TGCGCCAGCAGCTTGGGGTACGAGCAGTACTTC
j_gene: TRBJ2-7; d_gene: -; abundance: few; v_gene: TRBV18; CDR3aa: CASSPSDTAEQYF; CDR3nt: TGTGCCAGCTCACCAAGCGATACGGCCGAGCAGTACTTC
j_gene: TRBJ1-1; d_gene: -; abundance: many; v_gene: TRBV29-1; CDR3aa: CSAYKNTEAFF; CDR3nt: TGCAGCGCTTACAAGAACACTGAAGCTTTCTTT
j_gene: TRBJ2-3; d_gene: -; abundance: many; v_gene: TRBV20-1; CDR3aa: CSAREPTVDTQYF; CDR3nt: TGCAGTGCTAGAGAACCGACAGTAGATACGCAGTATTTT
j_gene: TRBJ2-3; d_gene: TRBD2; abundance: -; v_gene: TRBV2; CDR3aa: CASSRSGGRTDTQYF; CDR3nt: TGTGCCAGCAGCCGAAGCGGGGGTCGAACAGATACGCAGTATTTT
j_gene: TRBJ2-2; d_gene: TRBD2; abundance: -; v_gene: TRBV5-1; CDR3aa: CASRLAGGSTGELFF; CDR3nt: TGCGCCAGCAGACTAGCGGGAGGTAGCACCGGGGAGCTGTTTTTT
j_gene: TRBJ1-5; d_gene: -; abundance: few; v_gene: TRBV2; CDR3aa: CASAGDLGQPQHF; CDR3nt: TGTGCCAGCGCAGGGGATCTCGGTCAGCCCCAGCATTTT
j_gene: TRBJ2-7; d_gene: -; abundance: many; v_gene: TRBV5-1; CDR3aa: CASSPVGGGVNEQYF; CDR3nt: TGCGCCAGCAGTCCTGTGGGAGGGGGCGTGAACGAGCAGTACTTC
j_gene: TRBJ1-1; d_gene: -; abundance: many; v_gene: TRBV20-1; CDR3aa: CSARAPLLGTEAFF; CDR3nt: TGCAGTGCTAGGGCGCCTCTACTAGGCACTGAAGCTTTCTTT
j_gene: TRBJ2-5; d_gene: -; abundance: many; v_gene: TRBV5-1; CDR3aa: CATHQETQYF; CDR3nt: TGCGCCACCCACCAAGAGACCCAGTACTTC
j_gene: TRBJ1-3; d_gene: -; abundance: few; v_gene: TRBV7-2; CDR3aa: CASSPLASSGNTIYF; CDR3nt: TGTGCCAGCAGCCCCCTAGCCAGCTCTGGAAACACCATATATTTT